The 18 T cell receptor beta chains presented below share a single source sample, sequenced in a study of T-cell reconstitution after alpha-beta-depleted transplantation in children. The authors prepared the TCRbeta library with unique molecular identifiers. TCRdb re-derived calls from the PCR reads in MiXCR, one entry per CDR3 protein. The repertoire consists of 70,000 to 95,000 distinct CDR3 sequences, with 15% to 18% occurring once and the leading ten covering about 20%. The sequencing used PBMCs, mostly from graft donor cells, collected 180 days after TCRalphabeta/CD19-depleted stem cell transplant. These receptors all come from a male patient aged 2 to 10 who had a stem cell transplant for acute lymphoblastic leukemia, so the T cells may come from the graft donor.

This clonotype has just a few counts. This sequence joins TRBV5-1 and TRBJ2-6, with 10 bases aligning to TRBD1. Trimming cost V 2 bases and J 4 bases; bases outside gene matches: 18. The CDR3 contains 21 residues. Germline CDR1 SGHRS, CDR2 YFSETQ. The CDR3 sequence is CASSLGYPGTGDAMGANVLTF. DNA for the CDR3: TGCGCCAGCAGCTTAGGGTACCCCGGGACAGGGGATGCAATGGGGGCCAACGTCCTGACTTTC.

This clonotype showed up just a few times. The chain has TRBV4-1 and TRBJ2-7; 7 bases fit TRBD1. The germline V gene encodes CDR1 MGHRA and CDR2 YSYEKL. The ends lost 4 bases at V and 2 bases at J; junction bases unmatched: 5. This CDR3 is built from 14 residues. The CDR3 spells CASSPRQGAYEQYF. CDR3 bases: TGCGCCAGCAGCCCGAGACAGGGCGCCTACGAGCAGTACTTC.

The chain has TRBV30 and TRBJ2-1, with 7 bases matching TRBD1. Per the germline V gene, CDR1 is GTSNPN and CDR2 is SVGIG (reference sequence). V was pared by 2 bases and J by 2 bases, with 6 bases of the junction left unmatched. The CDR3 loop spans 15 amino acids. The CDR3 is CAWSFRDRPYNEQFF. CDR3 nucleotides: TGTGCCTGGAGTTTCCGGGACAGACCCTACAATGAGCAGTTCTTC.

The V and J genes are TRBV12-3 or TRBV12-4 and TRBJ2-7, with TRBD2 identical over 7 bases. This CDR3 contains 11 residues. V lost 4 bases, J lost 9 bases, and 3 bases stayed unmatched. CDR3 in amino acids: CASSSPGGQYF. The CDR3, as DNA: TGTGCCAGCAGTTCACCGGGGGGGCAGTACTTC.

V gene TRBV20-1 combines with J gene TRBJ2-5, with 11 bases lining up with TRBD2. Germline V lookup: CDR1 DFQATT, CDR2 SNEGSKA (reference sequence). Trimming took 1 base from V and 5 from J; bases not matched to a gene: 15. This CDR3 contains 18 residues. CDR3 amino acids: CSARVPGSGGVRGETQYF. As DNA, the CDR3 is TGCAGTGCTAGAGTTCCAGGTAGCGGGGGGGTGCGCGGCGAGACCCAGTACTTC.

CDR3 in DNA: TGTGCCAGCAGTGATCCAAGACAGAGCTATAGCAATCAGCCCCAGCATTTT. Encoded protein: CASSDPRQSYSNQPQHF. The rearrangement links TRBV6-1 to TRBJ1-5, with D possibly TRBD1 on 5 matching bases. CDR1 and CDR2 from the germline V gene are MNHNS and SASEGT. The V gene lost 3 bases and the J gene lost 0 bases, with 15 bases spanning the gap. This CDR3 region has 17 residues.

In nucleotides, the CDR3 is TGTGCCAGCAGCCCGGGCCTATATAATTCACCCCTCCACTTT. Its protein is CASSPGLYNSPLHF. J is TRBJ1-6 and V is TRBV12-3 or TRBV12-4; D gene uncertain. This CDR3 is built from 14 residues. V shed 6 bases and J shed 4 bases, with 10 bases lying between them.

This clonotype showed up many times. The rearrangement uses TRBV12-3 or TRBV12-4 and TRBJ2-5, with TRBD1 as a possible D gene (6 bases). V gave up 6 bases and J gave up 5 bases, with 16 bases separating them. The CDR3 spans 14 residues. The CDR3 region has the DNA TGTGCCAGCAGCTACACAGGGAGTGGTGAGACCCAGTACTTC. As protein: CASSYTGSGETQYF.

This clonotype was seen repeatedly, ten times or more. The chain employs TRBV28 and TRBJ2-7; 7 nucleotides agree with TRBD1. Germline V gives CDR1 MDHEN, CDR2 SYDVKM. Germline trimming cut 7 bases from V and 5 bases from J; bases unmatched to any gene: 11. The CDR3 extends over 14 amino acids. CDR3 amino acids: CASNPGQTPHEQYF. The CDR3 DNA sequence: TGTGCCAGCAATCCGGGACAGACTCCCCACGAGCAGTACTTC.

The V gene is TRBV7-9, the J gene TRBJ2-2, with D perhaps TRBD2 (5 bases). The CDR3 loop spans 17 amino acids. Per the germline V gene, CDR1 is SEHNR and CDR2 is FQNEAQ (reference sequence). V was pared by 5 bases and J by 0 bases, with 16 bases between. The CDR3 spells CASSTRPRGANTGELFF. DNA for the CDR3: TGTGCCAGCAGCACGAGACCCCGGGGTGCGAACACCGGGGAGCTGTTTTTT. Full variable domain (missing parts from reference TRBV7-9 and TRBJ2-2): DTGVSQNPRHKITKRGQNVTFRCDPISEHNRLYWYRQTLGQGPEFLTYFQNEAQLEKSRLLSDRFSAERPKGSFSTLEIQRTEQGDSAMYLCASSTRPRGANTGELFFGEGSRLTVL.

This clonotype was seen a few times. The chain recombines TRBV10-3 with TRBJ1-1, with 7 bases that match TRBD1. The CDR3 extends over 15 amino acids. Germline loops: CDR1 ENHRY, CDR2 SYGVKD. V lost 4 bases to trimming and J lost 2 bases; unmatched junction nucleotides: 7. The CDR3 coding sequence is TGTGCCATCAGTGGGGGGACAGCTATAAACACTGAAGCTTTCTTT. It translates to CAISGGTAINTEAFF.

The rearrangement links TRBV5-1 to TRBJ1-1; D gene uncertain. The ends were cut back, 0 bases at V and 4 bases at J, with 7 bases in the middle. This CDR3 is built from 13 residues. Germline V gives CDR1 SGHRS, CDR2 YFSETQ. The CDR3 DNA sequence: TGCGCCAGCAGCTTGGAGACGGTCACTGAAGCTTTCTTT. This encodes CASSLETVTEAFF.

The chain has TRBV5-6 and TRBJ2-5, with D unresolved. The germline V gene has CDR1 SGHDT and CDR2 YYEEEE. CDR3 length equals 16 residues. The V end was cut by 2 bases, the J end by 3 bases, with 17 bases between. CDR3 region: CASSLGFSTVEETQYF. The CDR3, as DNA: TGTGCCAGCAGCTTAGGCTTCTCTACAGTTGAAGAGACCCAGTACTTC.

This clonotype was seen repeatedly, ten times or more. The chain has TRBV20-1 and TRBJ1-4; D unclear. This CDR3 comprises 14 residues. V was cut by 0 bases and J by 2 bases, with 7 bases left in between. Per the germline V gene, CDR1 is DFQATT and CDR2 is SNEGSKA (reference sequence). In DNA form, the CDR3 reads TGCAGTGCTAGAGAGCCATGGACTAATGAAAAACTGTTTTTT. This sequence encodes CSAREPWTNEKLFF.

This clonotype came up a few times. The V and J genes are TRBV5-1 and TRBJ2-2; D is ambiguous. The V and J ends lost 4 bases and 3 bases respectively, with 16 bases between them. This CDR3 region has 16 residues. The germline V gene encodes CDR1 SGHRS and CDR2 YFSETQ. CDR3 in amino acids: CASSPHGGPDTGELFF. The CDR3 coding sequence is TGCGCCAGCAGCCCGCACGGCGGTCCGGACACCGGGGAGCTGTTTTTT.

The chain recombines TRBV7-2 with TRBJ2-3; TRBD2 agrees at 10 bases. This CDR3 has 16 amino acids. Trimming cost V 3 bases and J 6 bases; bases outside gene matches: 9. The germline gives CDR1 SGHTA, CDR2 FQGNSA. In DNA form, the CDR3 reads TGTGCCAGCAGCTTTTTTTCTAGCGGGAGCTCTGATACGCAGTATTTT. It yields the protein CASSFFSSGSSDTQYF.

The sample holds a few counts of this clonotype. This chain uses TRBV20-1 with TRBJ2-1; a possible D gene is TRBD2 (5 bases). The germline V gene has CDR1 DFQATT and CDR2 SNEGSKA (reference sequence). With 2 bases removed from V and 3 bases from J, the gap between germline ends came to 14 bases. The CDR3 is 15 residues long. In DNA form, the CDR3 reads TGCAGTGCTAGATCCCACCTCACTAGCTACAATGAGCAGTTCTTC. The encoded protein is CSARSHLTSYNEQFF.

This clonotype was picked up a small number of times. V gene TRBV30 combines with J gene TRBJ2-7, with D maybe TRBD1 (5 bases). V lost 4 bases to trimming and J lost 0 bases, with 25 bases between them. This CDR3 contains 18 residues. From germline, CDR1 is GTSNPN and CDR2 SVGIG (reference sequence). This chain's CDR3 is CAWNPARVWGDRSYEQYF. DNA of the CDR3: TGTGCCTGGAACCCGGCCAGAGTATGGGGCGATCGCTCCTACGAGCAGTACTTC.